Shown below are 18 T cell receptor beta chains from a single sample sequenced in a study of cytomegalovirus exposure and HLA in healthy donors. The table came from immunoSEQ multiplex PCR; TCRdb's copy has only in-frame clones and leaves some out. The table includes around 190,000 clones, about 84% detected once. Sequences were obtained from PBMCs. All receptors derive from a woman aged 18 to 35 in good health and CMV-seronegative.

Here the CDR3 reads CASSLRAMNTEAFF. As DNA, the CDR3 is TGTGCCAGCAGCTTGCGAGCCATGAACACTGAAGCTTTCTTT. This chain links TRBV5-4 with TRBJ1-1; D remains unclear. The germline CDR1 and CDR2 sequences are SGHNT and YYREEE (reference sequence). The CDR3 is 14 amino acids. Trimming removed 1 base at V and 0 bases at J, with 7 bases between.

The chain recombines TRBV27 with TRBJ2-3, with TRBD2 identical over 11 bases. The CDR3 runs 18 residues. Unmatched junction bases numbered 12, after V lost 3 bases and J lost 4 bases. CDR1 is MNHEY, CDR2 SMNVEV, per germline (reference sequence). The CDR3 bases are TGTGCCAGCAGTTTGGGGACTAGCGGAGGCAGGTGGTCAGATACGCAGTATTTT. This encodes CASSLGTSGGRWSDTQYF.

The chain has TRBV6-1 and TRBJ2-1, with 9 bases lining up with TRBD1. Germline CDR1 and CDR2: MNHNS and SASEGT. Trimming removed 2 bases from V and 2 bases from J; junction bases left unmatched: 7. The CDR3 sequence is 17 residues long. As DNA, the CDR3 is TGTGCCAGCAGTGAACCCGGGACAGGGACCCCCTACAATGAGCAGTTCTTC. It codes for CASSEPGTGTPYNEQFF.

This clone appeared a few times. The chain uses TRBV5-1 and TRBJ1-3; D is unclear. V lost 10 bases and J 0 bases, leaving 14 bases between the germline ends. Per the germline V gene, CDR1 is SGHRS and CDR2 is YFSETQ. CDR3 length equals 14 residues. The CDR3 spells CASAPLSSGNTIYF. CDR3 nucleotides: TGCGCCTCCGCCCCCCTGAGCTCTGGAAACACCATATATTTT. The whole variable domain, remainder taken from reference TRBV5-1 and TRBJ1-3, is KAGVTQTPRYLIKTRGQQVTLSCSPISGHRSVSWYQQTPGQGLQFLFEYFSETQRNKGNFPGRFSGRQFSNSRSEMNVSTLELGDSALYLCASAPLSSGNTIYFGEGSWLTVV.

The CDR3 DNA is TGTGCCAGCAGTGACTCGGGGAGGGCCAAGAATGAGCAGTTCTTC. Its protein product is CASSDSGRAKNEQFF. The chain links TRBV6-4 to TRBJ2-1; 7 bases map to TRBD2. The CDR3 is 15 amino acids. CDR1 is MRHNA and CDR2 is SNTAGT in the germline V gene. The junction had 6 bases not matched to a gene; V was cut back by 0 bases and J by 7 bases.

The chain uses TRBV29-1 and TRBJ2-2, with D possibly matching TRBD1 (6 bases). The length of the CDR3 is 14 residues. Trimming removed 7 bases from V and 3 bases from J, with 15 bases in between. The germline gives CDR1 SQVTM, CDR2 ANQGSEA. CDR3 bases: TGCAGCGGCTACAGGGACGGGGACACCGGGGAGCTGTTTTTT. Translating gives CSGYRDGDTGELFF.

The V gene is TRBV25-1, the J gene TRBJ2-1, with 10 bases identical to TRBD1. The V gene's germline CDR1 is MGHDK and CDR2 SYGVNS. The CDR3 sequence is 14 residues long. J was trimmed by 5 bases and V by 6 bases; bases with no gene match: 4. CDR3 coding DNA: TGTGCCAGCAGGGGACAGGGGTTGGACAATGAGCAGTTCTTC. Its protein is CASRGQGLDNEQFF.

CDR3 nucleotides: TGTGCCAGCTTCCCGACAGGGACGAACTATGGCTACACCTTC. Translating gives CASFPTGTNYGYTF. The chain has TRBV6-1 and TRBJ1-2; 7 bases fit TRBD1. The CDR3 covers 14 residues. Losses at the gene ends were 8 bases for V and 2 bases for J; bases not matched to a gene: 8. Looked up from germline, CDR1 is MNHNS and CDR2 is SASEGT.

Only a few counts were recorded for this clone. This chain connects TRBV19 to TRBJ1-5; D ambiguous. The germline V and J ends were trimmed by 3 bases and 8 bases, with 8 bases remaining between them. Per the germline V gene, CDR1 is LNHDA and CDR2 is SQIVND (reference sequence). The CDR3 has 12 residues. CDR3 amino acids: CASSIRSEPQHF. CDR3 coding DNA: TGTGCCAGTAGTATCAGGTCCGAGCCCCAGCATTTT.

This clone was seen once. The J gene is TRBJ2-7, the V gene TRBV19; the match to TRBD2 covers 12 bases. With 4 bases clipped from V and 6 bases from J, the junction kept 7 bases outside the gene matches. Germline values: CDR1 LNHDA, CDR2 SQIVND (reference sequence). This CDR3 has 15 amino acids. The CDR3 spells CASSKLAGGPGEQYF. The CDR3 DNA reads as TGTGCCAGTAGTAAGCTAGCGGGGGGGCCGGGCGAGCAGTACTTC.

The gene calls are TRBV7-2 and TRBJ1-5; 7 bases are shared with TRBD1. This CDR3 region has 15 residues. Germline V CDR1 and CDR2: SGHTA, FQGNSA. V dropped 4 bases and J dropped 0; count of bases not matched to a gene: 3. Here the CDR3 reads CASSSRGNSNQPQHF. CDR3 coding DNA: TGTGCCAGCAGCTCCAGGGGGAATAGCAATCAGCCCCAGCATTTT.

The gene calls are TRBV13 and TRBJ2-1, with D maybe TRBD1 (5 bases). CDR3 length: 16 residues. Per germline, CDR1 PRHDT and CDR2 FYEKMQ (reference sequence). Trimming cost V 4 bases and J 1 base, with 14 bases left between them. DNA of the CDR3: TGTGCCAGCAGCTCCCCTAGGGGCAGGTCCTACAATGAGCAGTTCTTC. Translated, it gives CASSSPRGRSYNEQFF.

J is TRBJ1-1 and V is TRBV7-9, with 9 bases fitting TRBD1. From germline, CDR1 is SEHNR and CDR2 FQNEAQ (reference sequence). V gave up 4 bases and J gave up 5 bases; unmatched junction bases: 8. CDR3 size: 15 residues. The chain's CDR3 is CASSSPQGALTEAFF. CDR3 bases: TGTGCCAGCAGCTCCCCACAGGGGGCGCTGACTGAAGCTTTCTTT.

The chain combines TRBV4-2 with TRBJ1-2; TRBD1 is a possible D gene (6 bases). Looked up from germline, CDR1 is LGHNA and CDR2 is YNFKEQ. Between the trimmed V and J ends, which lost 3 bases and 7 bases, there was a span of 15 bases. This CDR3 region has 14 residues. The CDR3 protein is CASSQGRGAGGYTF. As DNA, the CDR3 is TGTGCCAGCAGCCAGGGTCGGGGGGCGGGTGGCTACACCTTC.

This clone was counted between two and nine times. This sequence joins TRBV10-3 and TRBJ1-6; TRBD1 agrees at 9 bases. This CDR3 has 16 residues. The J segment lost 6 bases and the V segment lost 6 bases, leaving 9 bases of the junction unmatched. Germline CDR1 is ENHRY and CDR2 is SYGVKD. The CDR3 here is CAISGQGSRSNSPLHF. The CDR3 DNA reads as TGTGCCATCAGCGGACAGGGGTCGCGGAGTAATTCACCCCTCCACTTT.

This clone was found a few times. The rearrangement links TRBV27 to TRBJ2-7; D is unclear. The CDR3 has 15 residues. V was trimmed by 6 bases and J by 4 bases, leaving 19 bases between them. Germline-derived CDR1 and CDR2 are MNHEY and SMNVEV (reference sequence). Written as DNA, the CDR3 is TGTGCCAGCAGGCCCGAGTCCTTTGGTGTATACGAGCAGTACTTC. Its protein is CASRPESFGVYEQYF.

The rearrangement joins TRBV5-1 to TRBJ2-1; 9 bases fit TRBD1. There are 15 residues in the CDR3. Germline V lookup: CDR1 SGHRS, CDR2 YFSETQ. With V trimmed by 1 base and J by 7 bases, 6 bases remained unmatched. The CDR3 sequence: CASSLTGQGSNEQFF. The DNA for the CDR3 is TGCGCCAGCAGCTTGACGGGACAGGGCTCTAATGAGCAGTTCTTC.

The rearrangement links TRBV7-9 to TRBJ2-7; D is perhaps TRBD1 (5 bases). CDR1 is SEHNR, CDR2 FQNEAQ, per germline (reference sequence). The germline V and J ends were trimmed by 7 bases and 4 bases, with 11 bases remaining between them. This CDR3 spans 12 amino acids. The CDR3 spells CASTDSSYEQYF. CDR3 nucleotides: TGTGCCAGCACCGACAGCTCTTACGAGCAGTACTTC.